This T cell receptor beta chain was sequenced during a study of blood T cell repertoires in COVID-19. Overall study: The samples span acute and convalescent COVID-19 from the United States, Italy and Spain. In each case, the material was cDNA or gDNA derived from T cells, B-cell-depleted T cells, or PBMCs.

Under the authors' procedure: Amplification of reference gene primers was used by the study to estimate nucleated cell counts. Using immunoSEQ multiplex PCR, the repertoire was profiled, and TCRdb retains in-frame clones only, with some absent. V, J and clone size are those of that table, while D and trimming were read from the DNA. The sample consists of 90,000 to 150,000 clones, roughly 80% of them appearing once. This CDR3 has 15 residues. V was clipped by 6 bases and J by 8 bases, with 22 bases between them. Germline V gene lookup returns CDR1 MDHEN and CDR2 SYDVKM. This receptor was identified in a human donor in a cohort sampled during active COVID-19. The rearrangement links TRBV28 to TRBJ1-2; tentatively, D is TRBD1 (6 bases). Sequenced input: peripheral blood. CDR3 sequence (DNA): TGTGCCAGCAGCCTAGATCGGGACACGGAAGACGGCTACACCTTC. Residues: CASSLDRDTEDGYTF.